A single T cell receptor (beta chain) is shown here with its context. These data belong to a study of technical replicates of blood from several donors. The V end was cut by 2 bases, the J end by 7 bases, with 12 bases between. The CDR3 length is 14 residues. Germline CDR1 reads MNHNS; CDR2 reads SASEGT. The data were produced by immunoSEQ multiplex PCR, yet TCRdb's version contains in-frame clones alone and is incomplete. Of approximately 70,000 clones in the sample, 98% were seen once. V usage is TRBV6-1 and J usage is TRBJ2-1; tentative D call: TRBD2 (7 bases). The sequenced material came from T cells isolated from PBMCs. This TCR was sampled from a human donor in good health. CDR3 protein: CASSETGGMNEQFF. CDR3 bases: TGTGCCAGCAGTGAAACGGGGGGCATGAATGAGCAGTTCTTC.